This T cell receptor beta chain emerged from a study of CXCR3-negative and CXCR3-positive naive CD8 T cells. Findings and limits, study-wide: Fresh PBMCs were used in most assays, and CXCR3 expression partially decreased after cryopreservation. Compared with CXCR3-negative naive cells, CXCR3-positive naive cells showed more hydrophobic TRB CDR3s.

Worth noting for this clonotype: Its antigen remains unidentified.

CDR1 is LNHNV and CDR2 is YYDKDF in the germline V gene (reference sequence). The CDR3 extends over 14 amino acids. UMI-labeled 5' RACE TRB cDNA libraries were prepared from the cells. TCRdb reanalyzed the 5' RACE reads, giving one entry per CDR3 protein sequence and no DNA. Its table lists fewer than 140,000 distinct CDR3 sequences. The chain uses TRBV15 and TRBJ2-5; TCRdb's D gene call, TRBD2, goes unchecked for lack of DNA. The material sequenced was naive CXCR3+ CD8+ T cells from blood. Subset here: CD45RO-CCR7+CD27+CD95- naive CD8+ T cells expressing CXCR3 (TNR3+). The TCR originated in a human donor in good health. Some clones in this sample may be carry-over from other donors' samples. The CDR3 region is CATKPDANQETQYF.